This TCR beta chain was found in a study of blood T cell repertoires in COVID-19. Study information: COVID-19 samples from acute and convalescent phases originated in the United States, Italy and Spain. The analysed material was cDNA or gDNA that came from T cells, B-cell-depleted T cells, or PBMCs.

Original data processing: It was from reference gene primer amplification that nucleated cell counts were estimated. The table came from immunoSEQ multiplex PCR; TCRdb's copy has only in-frame clones and leaves some out. Clone size and V and J calls were adopted from that table, with D and trimming inferred from the DNA. This table holds some 78,000 clones, roughly 84% found once. With 5 bases clipped from V and 8 bases from J, the junction kept 14 bases outside the gene matches. The CDR3 runs 15 residues. Germline V gives CDR1 LNHDA, CDR2 SQIVND (reference sequence). Sequencing was done on a sample of peripheral blood. The chain is built from TRBV19 and TRBJ1-2; 7 bases fit TRBD1. The sequence was obtained from a man aged 50 or older with acute or convalescent COVID-19. CDR3 sequence (DNA): TGTGCCAGTAGTCCGCGAGGGGGCATTCAGTGGGGCTACACCTTC. Its translation: CASSPRGGIQWGYTF. Drawing the rest from reference TRBV19 and TRBJ1-2, the complete variable domain is DGGITQSPKYLFRKEGQNVTLSCEQNLNHDAMYWYRQDPGQGLRLIYYSQIVNDFQKGDIAEGYSVSREKKESFPLTVTSAQKNPTAFYLCASSPRGGIQWGYTFGSGTRLTVV.